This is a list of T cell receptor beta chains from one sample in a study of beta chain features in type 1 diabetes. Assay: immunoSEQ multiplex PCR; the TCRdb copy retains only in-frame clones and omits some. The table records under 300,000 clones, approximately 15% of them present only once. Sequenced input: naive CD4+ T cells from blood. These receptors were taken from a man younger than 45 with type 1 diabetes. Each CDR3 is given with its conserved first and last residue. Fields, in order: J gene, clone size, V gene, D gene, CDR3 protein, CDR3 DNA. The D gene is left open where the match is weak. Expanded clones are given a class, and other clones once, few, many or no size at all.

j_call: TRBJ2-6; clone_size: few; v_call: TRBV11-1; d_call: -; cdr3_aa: CASSLAGGANVLTF; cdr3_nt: TGTGCCAGCAGCTTGGCTGGTGGGGCCAACGTCCTGACTTTC
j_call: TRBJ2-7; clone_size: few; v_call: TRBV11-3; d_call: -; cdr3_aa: CASKPGSSYEQYF; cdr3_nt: TGTGCCAGCAAGCCCGGGAGCTCCTACGAGCAGTACTTC
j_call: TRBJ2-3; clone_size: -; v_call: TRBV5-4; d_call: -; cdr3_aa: CASSLPGVTDTQYF; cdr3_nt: TGTGCCAGCAGCTTACCGGGGGTCACAGATACGCAGTATTTT
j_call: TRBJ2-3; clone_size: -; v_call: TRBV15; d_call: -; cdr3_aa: CATQQAGRGTDTQYF; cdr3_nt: TGTGCCACCCAGCAGGCGGGTCGAGGGACAGATACGCAGTATTTT
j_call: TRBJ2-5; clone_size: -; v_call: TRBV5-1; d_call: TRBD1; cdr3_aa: CASSFGTGWQETQYF; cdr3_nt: TGCGCCAGCAGCTTTGGGACAGGGTGGCAAGAGACCCAGTACTTC
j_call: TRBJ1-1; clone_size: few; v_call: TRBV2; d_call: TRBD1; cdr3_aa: CASTEGANTEAFF; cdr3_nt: TGTGCCAGCACCGAGGGGGCAAACACTGAAGCTTTCTTT
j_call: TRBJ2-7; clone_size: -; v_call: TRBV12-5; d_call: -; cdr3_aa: CASGAGTSSYEQYF; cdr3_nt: TGTGCTAGTGGAGCCGGGACAAGCTCCTACGAGCAGTACTTC
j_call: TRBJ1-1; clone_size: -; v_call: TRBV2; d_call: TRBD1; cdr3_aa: CASSRTGPLTEAFF; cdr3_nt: TGTGCCAGCAGTCGGACAGGGCCTCTCACTGAAGCTTTCTTT
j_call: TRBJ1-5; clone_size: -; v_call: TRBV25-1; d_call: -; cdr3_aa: CASSESEENQPQHF; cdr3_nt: TGTGCCAGCAGTGAATCGGAGGAAAATCAGCCCCAGCATTTT
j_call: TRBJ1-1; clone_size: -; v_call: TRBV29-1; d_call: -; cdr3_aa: CSVGIPELAEAFF; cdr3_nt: TGCAGCGTTGGGATCCCGGAGTTAGCCGAAGCTTTCTTT
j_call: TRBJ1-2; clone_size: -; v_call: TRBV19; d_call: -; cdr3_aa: CASRELGGGYTF; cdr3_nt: TGTGCCAGTAGAGAGCTGGGAGGCGGCTACACCTTC
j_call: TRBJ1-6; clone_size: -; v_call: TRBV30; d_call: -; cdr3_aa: CAWRGGRVDNSPLHF; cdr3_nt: TGTGCCTGGAGGGGGGGGCGCGTTGACAATTCACCCCTCCACTTT
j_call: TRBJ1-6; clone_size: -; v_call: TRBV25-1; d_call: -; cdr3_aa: CASSEGRGNSPLHF; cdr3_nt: TGTGCCAGCAGTGAGGGGAGGGGTAATTCACCCCTCCACTTT
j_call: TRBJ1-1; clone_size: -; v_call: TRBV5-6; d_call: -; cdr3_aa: CASSLRGMNTEAFF; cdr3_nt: TGTGCCAGCAGCTTGAGGGGGATGAACACTGAAGCTTTCTTT
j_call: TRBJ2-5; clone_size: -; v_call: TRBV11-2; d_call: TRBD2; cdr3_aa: CASSDGGEGETQYF; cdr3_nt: TGTGCCAGCAGCGACGGGGGGGAGGGGGAGACCCAGTACTTC
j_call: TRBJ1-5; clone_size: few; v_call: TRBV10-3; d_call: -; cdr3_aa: CAISESNSFNQPQHF; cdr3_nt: TGTGCCATCAGTGAGTCGAACAGCTTCAATCAGCCCCAGCATTTT
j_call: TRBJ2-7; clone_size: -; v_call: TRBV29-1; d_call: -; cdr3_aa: CSASGAGPYEQYF; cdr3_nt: TGCAGCGCCTCTGGCGCGGGACCCTACGAGCAGTACTTC
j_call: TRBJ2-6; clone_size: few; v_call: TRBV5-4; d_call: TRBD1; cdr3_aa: CASRAGTGSGANVLTF; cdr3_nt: TGTGCCAGCAGGGCCGGGACAGGGTCAGGGGCCAACGTCCTGACTTTC
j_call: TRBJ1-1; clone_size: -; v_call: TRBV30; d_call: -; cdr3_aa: CAWREGAGRNTEAFF; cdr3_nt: TGTGCCTGGAGAGAGGGAGCTGGGAGGAACACTGAAGCTTTCTTT
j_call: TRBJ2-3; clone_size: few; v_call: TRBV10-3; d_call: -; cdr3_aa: CAISESRGITDTQYF; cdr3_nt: TGTGCCATCAGTGAGTCGCGGGGAATCACAGATACGCAGTATTTT
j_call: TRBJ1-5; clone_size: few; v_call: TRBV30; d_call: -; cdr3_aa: CAWNRDDQPQHF; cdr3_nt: TGTGCCTGGAACAGGGATGATCAGCCCCAGCATTTT
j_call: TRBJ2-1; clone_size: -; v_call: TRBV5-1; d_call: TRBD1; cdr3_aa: CASSFGTVYNEQFF; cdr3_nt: TGCGCCAGCAGCTTTGGGACAGTCTACAATGAGCAGTTCTTC
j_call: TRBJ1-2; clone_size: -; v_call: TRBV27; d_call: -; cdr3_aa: CASRPRRGGDIDGYTF; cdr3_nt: TGTGCCAGCAGACCCCGGCGCGGGGGGGATATAGATGGCTACACCTTC
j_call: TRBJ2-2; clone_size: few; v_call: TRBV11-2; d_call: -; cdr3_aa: CASRGSTGELFF; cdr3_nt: TGTGCCAGCCGGGGGAGCACCGGGGAGCTGTTTTTT
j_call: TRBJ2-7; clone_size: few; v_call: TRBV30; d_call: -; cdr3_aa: CAWSVHRYEQYF; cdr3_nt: TGTGCCTGGAGTGTACACAGGTACGAGCAGTACTTC
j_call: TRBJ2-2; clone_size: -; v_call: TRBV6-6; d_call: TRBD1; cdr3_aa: CASRRGQKNTGELFF; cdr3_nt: TGTGCCAGCAGACGGGGACAGAAGAACACCGGGGAGCTGTTTTTT
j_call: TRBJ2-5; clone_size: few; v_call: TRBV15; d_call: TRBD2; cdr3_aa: CATSRDLAGGKETQYF; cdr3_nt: TGTGCCACCAGCAGGGACCTAGCGGGAGGGAAGGAGACCCAGTACTTC
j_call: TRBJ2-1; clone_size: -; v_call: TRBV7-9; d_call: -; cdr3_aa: CASSLSENYNEQFF; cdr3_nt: TGTGCCAGCAGCCTCAGCGAGAACTACAATGAGCAGTTCTTC
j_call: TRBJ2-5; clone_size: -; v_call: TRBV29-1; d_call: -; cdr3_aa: CSVRTAQETQYF; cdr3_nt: TGCAGCGTACGGACAGCCCAAGAGACCCAGTACTTC
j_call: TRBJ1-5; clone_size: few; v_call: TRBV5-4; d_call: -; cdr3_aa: CASSSPGTLNQPQHF; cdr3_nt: TGTGCCAGCAGCTCTCCCGGGACACTAAATCAGCCCCAGCATTTT
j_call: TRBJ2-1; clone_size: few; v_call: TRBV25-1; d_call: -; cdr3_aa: CASSDRVDNEQFF; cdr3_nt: TGTGCCAGCAGTGACAGGGTGGACAATGAGCAGTTCTTC
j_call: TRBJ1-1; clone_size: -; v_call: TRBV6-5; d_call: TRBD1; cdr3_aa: CASSYLPGQGVEAFF; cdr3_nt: TGTGCCAGCAGTTACTTACCCGGACAGGGGGTTGAAGCTTTCTTT
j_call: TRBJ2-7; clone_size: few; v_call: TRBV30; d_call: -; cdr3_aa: CACETGNNYEQYF; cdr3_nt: TGTGCCTGCGAAACAGGGAATAACTACGAGCAGTACTTC
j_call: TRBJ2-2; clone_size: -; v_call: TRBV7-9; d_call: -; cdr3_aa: CASSPHRSGNTGELFF; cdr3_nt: TGTGCCAGCAGCCCGCACCGGAGTGGTAACACCGGGGAGCTGTTTTTT
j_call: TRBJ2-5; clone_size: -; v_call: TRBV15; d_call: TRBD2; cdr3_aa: CATSRDRGGGETQYF; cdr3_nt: TGTGCCACCAGCAGAGATCGGGGGGGCGGAGAGACCCAGTACTTC
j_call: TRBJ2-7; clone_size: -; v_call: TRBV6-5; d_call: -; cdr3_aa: CASSPSGGRTYEQYF; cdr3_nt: TGTGCCAGCAGCCCCTCGGGCGGGCGTACCTACGAGCAGTACTTC
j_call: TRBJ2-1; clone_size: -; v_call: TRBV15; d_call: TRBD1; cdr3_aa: CATSRPDRDNEQFF; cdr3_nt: TGTGCCACCAGCAGACCGGACAGGGACAATGAGCAGTTCTTC
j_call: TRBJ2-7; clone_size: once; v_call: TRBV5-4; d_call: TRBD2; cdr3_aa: CASSLERGFYEQYF; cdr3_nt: TGTGCCAGCAGCTTGGAGCGGGGGTTCTACGAGCAGTACTTC
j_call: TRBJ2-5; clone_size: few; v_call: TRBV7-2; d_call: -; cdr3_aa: CASSAGGPRETQYF; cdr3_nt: TGTGCCAGCAGCGCCGGGGGTCCCCGAGAGACCCAGTACTTC
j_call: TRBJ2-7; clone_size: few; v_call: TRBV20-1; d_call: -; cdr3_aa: CSASSAYEQYF; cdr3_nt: TGCAGTGCTAGCAGCGCCTACGAGCAGTACTTC
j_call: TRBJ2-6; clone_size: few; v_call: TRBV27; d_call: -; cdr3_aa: CATLSPGSGANVLTF; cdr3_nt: TGTGCCACCCTAAGCCCAGGATCTGGGGCCAACGTCCTGACTTTC
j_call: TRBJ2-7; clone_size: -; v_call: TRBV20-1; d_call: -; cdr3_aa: CSPLGGSEQYF; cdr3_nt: TGCAGCCCATTAGGGGGTAGCGAGCAGTACTTC
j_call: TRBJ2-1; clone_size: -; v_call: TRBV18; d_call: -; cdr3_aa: CASSPPKTNEQFF; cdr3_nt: TGTGCCAGCTCTCCTCCGAAGACTAATGAGCAGTTCTTC
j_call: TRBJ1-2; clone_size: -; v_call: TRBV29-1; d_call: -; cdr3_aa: CSVASNYGYTF; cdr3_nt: TGCAGCGTTGCCTCTAACTATGGCTACACCTTC
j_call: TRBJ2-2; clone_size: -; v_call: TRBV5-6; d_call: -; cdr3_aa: CASSRRGTGELFF; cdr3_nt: TGTGCCAGCAGCCGGAGGGGCACCGGGGAGCTGTTTTTT
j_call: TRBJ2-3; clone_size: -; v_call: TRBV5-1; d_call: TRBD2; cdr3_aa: CASSLGGLAGGASTDTQYF; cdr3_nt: TGCGCCAGCAGCTTGGGCGGCCTAGCGGGGGGTGCTAGCACAGATACGCAGTATTTT
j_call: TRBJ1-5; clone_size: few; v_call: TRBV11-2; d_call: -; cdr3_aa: CASSASGERNQPQHF; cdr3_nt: TGTGCCAGCAGCGCCTCCGGGGAACGCAATCAGCCCCAGCATTTT
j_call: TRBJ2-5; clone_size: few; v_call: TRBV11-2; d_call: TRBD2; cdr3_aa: CASRPSGGGPGHGETQYF; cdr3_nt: TGTGCCAGCAGGCCTTCCGGGGGGGGGCCTGGCCATGGGGAGACCCAGTACTTC
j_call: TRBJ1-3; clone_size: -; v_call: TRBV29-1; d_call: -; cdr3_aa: CSVEESRNTIYF; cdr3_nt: TGCAGCGTGGAGGAGAGTAGAAACACCATATATTTT
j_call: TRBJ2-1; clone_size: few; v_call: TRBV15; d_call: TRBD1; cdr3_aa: CATSGQGLGNEQFF; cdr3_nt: TGTGCCACCAGCGGACAGGGGCTGGGCAATGAGCAGTTCTTC
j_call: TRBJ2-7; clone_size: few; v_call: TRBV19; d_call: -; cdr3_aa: CASSIGQDRFYEQYF; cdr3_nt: TGTGCCAGTAGTATTGGGCAGGATCGTTTCTACGAGCAGTACTTC
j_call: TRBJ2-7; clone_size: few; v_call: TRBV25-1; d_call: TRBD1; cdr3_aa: CASSPMSQTGIPYEQYF; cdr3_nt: TGTGCCAGCAGTCCAATGTCCCAGACAGGGATTCCCTACGAGCAGTACTTC
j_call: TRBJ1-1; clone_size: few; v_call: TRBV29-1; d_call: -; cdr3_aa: CSVVVSANTEAFF; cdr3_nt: TGCAGCGTTGTGGTCAGTGCGAACACTGAAGCTTTCTTT
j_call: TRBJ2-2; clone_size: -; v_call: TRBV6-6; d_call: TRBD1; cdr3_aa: CASSSGQGNTGELFF; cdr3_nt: TGTGCCAGCAGCTCCGGACAGGGGAACACCGGGGAGCTGTTTTTT